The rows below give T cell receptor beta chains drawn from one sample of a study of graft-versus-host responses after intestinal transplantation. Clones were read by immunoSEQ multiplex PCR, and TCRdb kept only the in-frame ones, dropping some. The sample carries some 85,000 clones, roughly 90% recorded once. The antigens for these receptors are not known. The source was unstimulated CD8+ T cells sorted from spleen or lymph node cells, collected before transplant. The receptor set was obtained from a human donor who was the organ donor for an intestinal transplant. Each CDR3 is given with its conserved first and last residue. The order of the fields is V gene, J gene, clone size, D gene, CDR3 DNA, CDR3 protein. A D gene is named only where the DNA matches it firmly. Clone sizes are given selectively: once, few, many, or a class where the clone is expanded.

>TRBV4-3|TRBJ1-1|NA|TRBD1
TGCGCCAGCAGCCTCAGGGGGCACACTGAAGCTTTCTTT
CASSLRGHTEAFF
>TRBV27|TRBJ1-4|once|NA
TGTGCCAGCAGGAAGGGGAGGGGAGGGGAAAAACTGTTTTTT
CASRKGRGGEKLFF
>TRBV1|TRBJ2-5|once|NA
TGCACCAGCAGCCACGAACTAGCGGGGGCCCAAGAGACCCAGTACTTC
CTSSHELAGAQETQYF
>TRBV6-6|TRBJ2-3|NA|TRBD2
TGTGCCAGCAGTTATTACACTAGCGTCGCAGATACGCAGTATTTT
CASSYYTSVADTQYF
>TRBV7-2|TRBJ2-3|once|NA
TGTGCCAGCAGCCGCCGGCTCCCAGGGACAGATACGCAGTATTTT
CASSRRLPGTDTQYF
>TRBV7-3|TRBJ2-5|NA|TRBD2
TGTGCCAGCAGCTTAACCGTAGCGGGGGGTCAAGAGACCCAGTACTTC
CASSLTVAGGQETQYF
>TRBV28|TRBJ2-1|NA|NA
TGTGCCAGCAGTTATAAGTCAGGGCCTTACAATGAGCAGTTCTTC
CASSYKSGPYNEQFF
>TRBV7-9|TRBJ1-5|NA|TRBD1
TGTGCCGGCAGCGCGGGGACAGAAGGAGCATATCAGCCCCAGCATTTT
CAGSAGTEGAYQPQHF
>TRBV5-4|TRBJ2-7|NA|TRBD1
TGTGCCAGCAGCTTGGGGACAGGCGAACCCTACGAGCAGTACTTC
CASSLGTGEPYEQYF
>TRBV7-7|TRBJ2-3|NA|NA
TGTGCCAGCAGCTTGACAGGCACAGATACGCAGTATTTT
CASSLTGTDTQYF
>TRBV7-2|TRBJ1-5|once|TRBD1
TGTGCCAGCAGCTTAGATCCAGGGGGCGTTATGATGGACAATCAGCCCCAGCATTTT
CASSLDPGGVMMDNQPQHF
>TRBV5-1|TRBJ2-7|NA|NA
TGCGCCAGCAGACCCCCCCGGCAGGGCGACGAGCAGTACTTC
CASRPPRQGDEQYF
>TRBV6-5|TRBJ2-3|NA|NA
TGTGCCAGCAGTTACTCGGAGGAGGATACGCAGTATTTT
CASSYSEEDTQYF
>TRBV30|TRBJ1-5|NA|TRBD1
TGTGCCTGGAGTGTAGGCAGGGGGAATCAGCCCCAGCATTTT
CAWSVGRGNQPQHF
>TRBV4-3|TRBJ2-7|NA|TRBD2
TGCGCCAGCAGCCAGGGACTAGCGGGGACCTACGAGCAGTACTTC
CASSQGLAGTYEQYF
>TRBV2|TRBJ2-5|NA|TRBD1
TGTGCCAGCAGTGAAGCGCTACAGGGGATGGAGCAAGAGACCCAGTACTTC
CASSEALQGMEQETQYF
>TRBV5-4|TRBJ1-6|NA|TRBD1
TGTGCCAGCAGACCCGGGACAGGGGATTTACCTTTGTCACCCCTCCACTTT
CASRPGTGDLPLSPLHF
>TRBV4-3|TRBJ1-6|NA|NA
TGCGCCAGCAGCCAAGTTTCGACAGGAACTTCACCCCTCCACTTT
CASSQVSTGTSPLHF
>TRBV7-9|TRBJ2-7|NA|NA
TGTGCCAGCTCATCAGGGGTATCGTCCTACGAGCAGTACTTC
CASSSGVSSYEQYF
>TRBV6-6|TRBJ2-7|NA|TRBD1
TGTGCCAGCAGTTACGGGACAGGGGGCTACGAGCAGTACTTC
CASSYGTGGYEQYF
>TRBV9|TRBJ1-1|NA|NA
TGTGCCAGCAGCGTACAAGAATGGAGCACTGAAGCTTTCTTT
CASSVQEWSTEAFF
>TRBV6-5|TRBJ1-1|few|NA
TGTGCCAGCCGGGGATACAGGGTGAGAGGAACTGAAGCTTTCTTT
CASRGYRVRGTEAFF
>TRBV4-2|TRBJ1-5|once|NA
TGTGCCAGCAGCCTCGACATATATAGCAATCAGCCCCAGCATTTT
CASSLDIYSNQPQHF
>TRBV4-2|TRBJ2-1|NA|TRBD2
TGTGCCAGCAGCCAAGGACTAGCGGAGCCGTACAATGAGCAGTTCTTC
CASSQGLAEPYNEQFF
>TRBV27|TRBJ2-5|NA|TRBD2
TGTGCCAGCAGTTTGAGGGCTAGCGGGGACATAACGCAAGAGACCCAGTACTTC
CASSLRASGDITQETQYF
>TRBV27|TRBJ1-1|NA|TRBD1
TGTGCCAGCAATCCCACAGGGGTGGATACTGAAGCTTTCTTT
CASNPTGVDTEAFF
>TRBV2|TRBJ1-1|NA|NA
TGTGCCAGCCTGGGGAGGACTGAAGCTTTCTTT
CASLGRTEAFF
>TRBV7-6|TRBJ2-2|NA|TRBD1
TGTGCCAGCAGCGCCGACAGGGGCACCGGGGAGCTGTTTTTT
CASSADRGTGELFF
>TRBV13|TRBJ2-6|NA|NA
TGTGCCAGCAGCCCCGGGACTCGGCCCTCTGGGGCCAACGTCCTGACTTTC
CASSPGTRPSGANVLTF